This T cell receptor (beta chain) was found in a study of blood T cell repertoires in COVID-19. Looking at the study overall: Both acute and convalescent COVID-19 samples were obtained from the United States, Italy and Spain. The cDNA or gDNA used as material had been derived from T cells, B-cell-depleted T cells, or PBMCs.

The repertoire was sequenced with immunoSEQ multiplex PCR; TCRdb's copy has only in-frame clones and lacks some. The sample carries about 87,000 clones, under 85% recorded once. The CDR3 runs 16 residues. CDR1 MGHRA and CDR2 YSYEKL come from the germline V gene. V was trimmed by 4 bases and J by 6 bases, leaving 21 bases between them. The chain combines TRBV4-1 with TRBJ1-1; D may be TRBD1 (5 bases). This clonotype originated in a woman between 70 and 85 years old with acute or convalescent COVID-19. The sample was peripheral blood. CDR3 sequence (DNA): TGCGCCAGCAGCCTGTCACAAAACTCAGGGTTTTCTGAAGCTTTCTTT. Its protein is CASSLSQNSGFSEAFF.